The 31 T cell receptor beta chains given below trace back to one sample, sequenced in a study of cytomegalovirus exposure and HLA in healthy donors. The PCR made use of 60 Vbeta and 13 Jbeta primers. The assay was immunoSEQ multiplex PCR, and TCRdb's table has in-frame clones only and misses some. The sample holds some 150,000 clones, about 80% seen once. The specimen sequenced was PBMCs. Receptor source: a man in his late teens or twenties in good health and CMV-seronegative.

J is TRBJ2-7 and V is TRBV6-1, with TRBD2 matching over 11 bases. Germline V gives CDR1 MNHNS, CDR2 SASEGT. The ends lost 3 bases at V and 2 bases at J; junction bases unmatched: 3. The CDR3 is 15 amino acids. The chain's CDR3 is CASSDLAGGPYEQYF. The CDR3 DNA reads as TGTGCCAGCAGTGATCTAGCGGGGGGCCCCTACGAGCAGTACTTC.

The chain has TRBV6-5 and TRBJ2-6; tentatively, D is TRBD2 (5 bases). Per the germline V gene, CDR1 is MNHEY and CDR2 is SVGAGI. This CDR3 contains 14 residues. Trimming cost V 8 bases and J 0 bases, with 8 bases left between them. The CDR3 region is CASGGSSGANVLTF. For the CDR3, the DNA is TGTGCCAGCGGAGGATCCTCTGGGGCCAACGTCCTGACTTTC.

The chain couples TRBV6-4 to TRBJ2-3; TRBD1 aligns across 7 bases. Germline loops: CDR1 MRHNA, CDR2 SNTAGT. The ends lost 3 bases at V and 4 bases at J; junction bases unmatched: 7. The CDR3 sequence is 15 residues long. This CDR3 is CASSEQTGMADTQYF. CDR3 nucleotides: TGTGCCAGCAGTGAACAGACAGGGATGGCAGATACGCAGTATTTT.

J is TRBJ2-7 and V is TRBV11-2; weak D call: TRBD1 (6 bases). Germline V gene data show CDR1 as SGHAT and CDR2 as FQNNGV. The CDR3 is made up of 15 amino acids. Between the trimmed V and J ends, which lost 3 bases and 0 bases, there was a span of 12 bases. The CDR3 bases are TGTGCCAGCAGCTTCGGAACAGGGAGCTCCTACGAGCAGTACTTC. This codes for CASSFGTGSSYEQYF.

J is TRBJ1-1 and V is TRBV28, with D perhaps TRBD1 (5 bases). Looked up from germline, CDR1 is MDHEN and CDR2 is SYDVKM. Trimming cost V 6 bases and J 4 bases, with 15 bases left between them. CDR3 length: 14 amino acids. Written as DNA, the CDR3 is TGTGCCAGCAGCAACAAAAGGGGCCCCACTGAAGCTTTCTTT. Protein product: CASSNKRGPTEAFF.

The rearrangement links TRBV11-2 to TRBJ2-3; TRBD1 might be the D (6 bases). CDR1 and CDR2 from the germline V gene are SGHAT and FQNNGV. The CDR3 spans 15 residues. V was pared by 5 bases and J by 2 bases, with 14 bases between. This CDR3 reads CASSRDTGLTDTQYF. CDR3 nucleotides: TGTGCCAGCAGCCGTGATACAGGGCTCACAGATACGCAGTATTTT.

This clone was observed a single time. This chain links TRBV27 with TRBJ2-1; no reliable D call. Germline V CDR1 and CDR2: MNHEY, SMNVEV (reference sequence). The CDR3 sequence is 14 residues long. The V and J ends lost 1 base and 3 bases respectively, with 7 bases between them. Written as DNA, the CDR3 is TGTGCCAGCAGTTTATTGGCTGGCTACAATGAGCAGTTCTTC. This encodes CASSLLAGYNEQFF.

The chain joins TRBV11-2 to TRBJ1-2; D perhaps matches TRBD1 (5 bases). This CDR3 is 16 amino acids long. V was pared by 2 bases and J by 4 bases, with 17 bases between. CDR1 and CDR2 (germline): SGHAT, FQNNGV. CDR3 amino acids: CASSLFARQNSYGYTF. The CDR3 DNA sequence: TGTGCCAGCAGCTTATTTGCCAGACAGAACTCCTATGGCTACACCTTC.

The chain uses TRBV28 and TRBJ2-2; 8 positions match TRBD1. The CDR3 consists of 15 residues. The germline V gene encodes CDR1 MDHEN and CDR2 SYDVKM. Unmatched junction bases numbered 0, after V lost 2 bases and J lost 1 base. The CDR3 sequence is CASSLGTGNTGELFF. The CDR3 nucleotides read TGTGCCAGCAGTTTAGGGACAGGGAACACCGGGGAGCTGTTTTTT.

The chain recombines TRBV2 with TRBJ2-7, with unresolved D. This CDR3 has 14 residues. CDR1 and CDR2 from the germline V gene are SNHLY and FYNNEI. The ends were cut back, 5 bases at V and 0 bases at J, with 11 bases in the middle. Here the CDR3 reads CASSPTYSSYEQYF. DNA for the CDR3: TGTGCCAGCAGTCCGACGTACAGCTCCTACGAGCAGTACTTC. Based on the CDR3 plus reference TRBV2 and TRBJ2-7, the full variable domain is EPEVTQTPSHQVTQMGQEVILRCVPISNHLYFYWYRQILGQKVEFLVSFYNNEISEKSEIFDDQFSVERPDGSNFTLKIRSTKLEDSAMYFCASSPTYSSYEQYFGPGTRLTVT.

This chain links TRBV4-1 with TRBJ2-7, with D perhaps TRBD1 (6 bases). The CDR3 covers 17 residues. V was shortened by 0 bases and J by 3 bases, with 18 bases between the two germline ends. Per germline, CDR1 MGHRA and CDR2 YSYEKL. The CDR3 sequence: CASSQDTRLQGFYEQYF. The CDR3 DNA reads TGCGCCAGCAGCCAAGATACGAGGTTACAGGGATTCTACGAGCAGTACTTC.

This clone has only one observation. Other nucleotide sequences in the sample specify the same CDR3. This chain uses TRBV4-1 with TRBJ1-6; tentatively, D is TRBD1 (6 bases). The length of the CDR3 is 13 residues. The germline gives CDR1 MGHRA, CDR2 YSYEKL. V lost 1 base to trimming and J lost 13 bases, with 11 bases between them. DNA of the CDR3: TGCGCCAGCAGCCAAGGGACAGAACCCCCCCTCCACTTT. Translating gives CASSQGTEPPLHF.

The chain joins TRBV4-2 to TRBJ2-7; 9 nucleotides match TRBD1. CDR3 length: 21 residues. Germline trimming cut 0 bases from V and 0 bases from J; bases unmatched to any gene: 18. The germline V gene has CDR1 LGHNA and CDR2 YNFKEQ. The CDR3 spells CASSQESGTGRFMGSSYEQYF. CDR3 nucleotides: TGTGCCAGCAGCCAAGAATCGGGGACAGGGAGGTTTATGGGGAGCTCCTACGAGCAGTACTTC.

The V call is TRBV5-4, the J call TRBJ1-4; possibly TRBD1 for D (6 bases). CDR3 length: 14 residues. The V end was cut by 4 bases, the J end by 6 bases, with 13 bases between. Germline V lookup: CDR1 SGHNT, CDR2 YYREEE (reference sequence). CDR3: CASSLGGRDEKLFF. The CDR3 DNA reads TGTGCCAGCAGCCTGGGGGGGCGGGATGAAAAACTGTTTTTT.

The chain links TRBV4-1 to TRBJ2-7; possible D gene TRBD2, 7 bases. CDR3 length: 15 residues. The V end lost 1 base, the J end lost 3 bases, and 13 bases lay between the germline ends. CDR1 and CDR2 from the germline V gene are MGHRA and YSYEKL. DNA of the CDR3: TGCGCCAGCAGCCAAGTGAGGGGGGGCTACTACGAGCAGTACTTC. This codes for CASSQVRGGYYEQYF.

The rearrangement joins TRBV19 to TRBJ1-1, with 7 bases fitting TRBD1. The V gene's germline CDR1 is LNHDA and CDR2 SQIVND (reference sequence). The CDR3 runs 13 residues. The V gene end was trimmed by 5 bases and the J gene end by 4 bases; junction bases not matched to a gene: 4. The CDR3 sequence: CASSPTGITEAFF. The CDR3 DNA reads as TGTGCCAGTAGTCCGACAGGGATCACTGAAGCTTTCTTT.

This chain links TRBV7-9 with TRBJ2-7; D is perhaps TRBD1 (5 bases). CDR1 SEHNR and CDR2 FQNEAQ come from the germline V gene (reference sequence). The V gene lost 6 bases and the J gene lost 3 bases, with 12 bases spanning the gap. This CDR3 contains 13 residues. CDR3 protein: CASRTQENYEQYF. The DNA of the CDR3 is TGTGCCAGCAGGACACAGGAGAACTACGAGCAGTACTTC.

A note on this clone: One end of the junction fails to match germline, which may point to a read error. Distinct nucleotide sequences in the sample also encode this CDR3. The chain combines TRBV6-1 with TRBJ1-6; D unclear. CDR1 and CDR2 from the germline V gene are MNHNS and SASEGT. The CDR3 has 15 amino acids. The CDR3 loop reads CASSDRESYNSPLHF. The DNA of the CDR3 is TGTGCCAGCAGTGATCGAGAGTCCTATAATTCCCCCCTCCACTTT.

This clone was seen more than once but under ten times. The V and J genes are TRBV4-1 and TRBJ1-2; 8 bases agree with TRBD1. Per germline, CDR1 MGHRA and CDR2 YSYEKL. Germline trimming cut 9 bases from V and 4 bases from J; bases unmatched to any gene: 7. The CDR3 totals 13 residues. CDR3 protein: CASQGAWGYGYTF. CDR3 coding DNA: TGCGCCAGTCAGGGGGCTTGGGGCTATGGCTACACCTTC.

There are a few counts of this clone. The V call is TRBV10-1, the J call TRBJ2-3, with D possibly being TRBD2 (6 bases). The V and J ends lost 2 bases and 0 bases respectively, with 12 bases between them. Germline CDR1 and CDR2: WNHNN and SYGVQD (reference sequence). The CDR3 is 16 residues long. This CDR3 reads CASSEGPGGSTDTQYF. The DNA for the CDR3 is TGCGCCAGCAGTGAGGGGCCCGGAGGGAGCACAGATACGCAGTATTTT.

The chain is built from TRBV6-5 and TRBJ1-6, with D perhaps matching TRBD1 (5 bases). This CDR3 comprises 15 residues. V was shortened by 0 bases and J by 10 bases, with 13 bases between the two germline ends. Looked up from germline, CDR1 is MNHEY and CDR2 is SVGAGI. CDR3 in amino acids: CASSYSAGHRSPLHF. The DNA of the CDR3 is TGTGCCAGCAGTTACTCCGCAGGGCATCGCTCACCCCTCCACTTT.

The chain joins TRBV29-1 to TRBJ2-6; TRBD1 might be the D (6 bases). Germline values: CDR1 SQVTM, CDR2 ANQGSEA. Trimming cost V 3 bases and J 4 bases, with 7 bases left between them. CDR3 size: 13 residues. CDR3 sequence reads: CSVEGAGANVLTF. The CDR3 nucleotides read TGCAGCGTTGAGGGGGCCGGGGCCAACGTCCTGACTTTC.

CDR3 nucleotide sequence: TGTGCCAGCAGTTTTTCGTTAGGACAGGGAAAAAGGCAAGAGACCCAGTACTTC. Protein: CASSFSLGQGKRQETQYF. The chain combines TRBV28 with TRBJ2-5; 8 positions match TRBD1. V trimming: 3 bases; J trimming: 2 bases; junction bases outside the gene matches: 14. Per the germline V gene, CDR1 is MDHEN and CDR2 is SYDVKM. The CDR3 loop spans 18 amino acids.

The chain combines TRBV30 with TRBJ2-1; no clear D. The CDR3 totals 13 residues. CDR1 and CDR2 from the germline V gene are GTSNPN and SVGIG (reference sequence). With 4 bases removed from V and 1 base from J, the gap between germline ends came to 8 bases. This chain's CDR3 is CAWTRGSYNEQFF. The CDR3 DNA reads TGTGCCTGGACTAGAGGTTCCTACAATGAGCAGTTCTTC.

This chain connects TRBV6-6 to TRBJ2-7, with 9 bases aligning to TRBD2. This CDR3 comprises 13 residues. CDR1 is MNHNY, CDR2 SVGAGI, per germline (reference sequence). Unmatched junction bases numbered 6, after V lost 6 bases and J lost 6 bases. CDR3 DNA sequence: TGTGCCAGCAGGTCCGCGGGGGGGCTCGAGCAGTACTTC. Amino acid sequence: CASRSAGGLEQYF.

V gene TRBV6-5 combines with J gene TRBJ1-6; D is possibly TRBD1 (6 bases). V dropped 3 bases and J dropped 7 bases, with 16 bases sitting between them. CDR3 length equals 16 residues. Germline V CDR1 and CDR2: MNHEY, SVGAGI. The CDR3 nucleotides read TGTGCCAGCAGTTATCAACAGGGAGATCTGAATTCACCCCTCCACTTT. As protein: CASSYQQGDLNSPLHF.

The rearrangement links TRBV27 to TRBJ2-1; 12 bases fit TRBD1. J was trimmed by 13 bases and V by 0 bases; bases with no gene match: 4. The CDR3 loop spans 14 amino acids. Germline CDR1 is MNHEY and CDR2 is SMNVEV (reference sequence). CDR3 amino acids: CASSLSGTGGDQFF. The CDR3 coding sequence is TGTGCCAGCAGTTTATCCGGGACAGGGGGCGATCAGTTCTTC.

The chain carries TRBV19 and TRBJ2-1; tentative D call: TRBD2 (6 bases). The length of the CDR3 is 15 residues. From germline, CDR1 is LNHDA and CDR2 SQIVND (reference sequence). The ends were cut back, 3 bases at V and 1 base at J, with 10 bases in the middle. CDR3 sequence: CASSIEGGSYNEQFF. The CDR3 DNA is TGTGCCAGTAGTATCGAAGGAGGGTCCTACAATGAGCAGTTCTTC.

The J gene is TRBJ2-7, the V gene TRBV27; 10 bases are a match to TRBD2. The CDR3 length is 15 residues. Germline V gene sequence: CDR1 MNHEY, CDR2 SMNVEV (reference sequence). V lost 2 bases and J lost 4; bases outside the gene matches: 5. CDR3 in DNA: TGTGCCAGCAGTTTACTAGCGGGAGTCTTGTACGAGCAGTACTTC. Amino acids: CASSLLAGVLYEQYF.

The chain couples TRBV14 to TRBJ1-1, with TRBD1 identical over 7 bases. There are 12 residues in the CDR3. CDR1 and CDR2 (germline): SGHDN, FVKESK. The junction had 3 bases not matched to a gene; V was cut back by 4 bases and J by 7 bases. The CDR3 loop reads CASSLGQVEAFF. The CDR3, as DNA: TGTGCCAGCAGCCTTGGACAGGTTGAAGCTTTCTTT.

The chain employs TRBV27 and TRBJ2-3, with 7 bases fitting TRBD2. V shed 5 bases, J shed 4 bases, and the junction held 15 bases outside the gene matches. The V gene's germline CDR1 is MNHEY and CDR2 SMNVEV (reference sequence). CDR3 length: 17 amino acids. CDR3 region: CASSPPPSGNVADTQYF. CDR3 nucleotide sequence: TGTGCCAGCAGTCCTCCCCCAAGCGGGAACGTCGCAGATACGCAGTATTTT.